This TCR beta chain originates from a study of T cell responses to AZD1222 COVID-19 vaccine. Whole-study results and caveats: Unmutated variant regions reportedly attract nearly half of all spike-specific TCRs. Clonal diversity may have been underestimated, and the donors were mostly white British, with more females than males.

About this clone: Its antigen is currently unknown.

Produced via immunoSEQ multiplex PCR; TCRdb's table is partial and in-frame only. The table lists some 100,000 clones, 90% of them singletons. The source of this sequence is an adult in good health. Sequenced here: peripheral blood, sampled on day 0 of AZD1222 vaccination.

The CDR3 is CASSLDNGPYEQYF. The CDR3 nucleotides read TGCGCCAGCAGCTTGGACAACGGCCCCTACGAGCAGTACTTC. The J gene is TRBJ2-7, the V gene TRBV5-1, with D unclear. The CDR3 has 14 residues. Trimming pared 0 bases from V and 2 bases from J, leaving 9 bases between. Germline CDR1 is SGHRS and CDR2 is YFSETQ.